This T cell receptor (beta chain) was retrieved from a study of blood T cell repertoires in COVID-19. The study recruited people aged roughly 18 to 100 years across some 23 US areas. Cohort 3 recovered donors had two negative PCRs, clearance, or symptom resolution. Original data processing: Estimates of nucleated cell counts were drawn from the amplification of reference gene primers. TCRdb keeps only in-frame clones here, not all; method: immunoSEQ multiplex PCR. That table furnishes V, J and clone size, whereas the DNA furnished D and trimming. This table holds around 180,000 clones, 70% to 85% found once. The CDR3 is 20 amino acids. The junction had 5 bases not matched to a gene; V was cut back by 0 bases and J by 0 bases. Germline loops: CDR1 KGHSH, CDR2 LQKENI.

Specimen: PBMCs or T cells enriched from blood (not recorded which). This receptor was taken from a man aged 50-59 years who had recovered from COVID-19. The V gene is TRBV18, the J gene TRBJ2-6; 13 bases align to TRBD2. In nucleotides, the CDR3 is TGTGCCAGCTCACCACCTTCGGGACTAGCGGGACTCTCTGGGGCCAACGTCCTGACTTTC. It encodes CASSPPSGLAGLSGANVLTF.